Sequencing of this TCR beta chain was carried out in a study of blood T cell repertoires in COVID-19. For the study at large: COVID-19 samples, acute and convalescent, were from the United States, Italy and Spain. PBMCs, B-cell-depleted T cells, or T cells were the source of the cDNA or gDNA that made up the material.

The V end lost 0 bases, the J end lost 0 bases, and 13 bases lay between the germline ends. The CDR3 consists of 17 residues. CDR1 is SGHRS, CDR2 YFSETQ, per germline. In the authors' workflow: Counts of nucleated cells, estimated from reference gene primer amplification, were obtained. Clones were sequenced by immunoSEQ multiplex PCR, and TCRdb holds only the in-frame ones, with some missing. The DNA was the basis for D and trimming; V, J and clone size are from that table. Of around 100,000 clones listed, roughly 85% are singletons. This clonotype was obtained from a man aged 45 to 65 in a cohort sampled during active COVID-19. This sequence joins TRBV5-1 and TRBJ2-4, with D maybe TRBD1 (5 bases). Sequenced input: peripheral blood. CDR3 bases: TGCGCCAGCAGCTTGGTGGGGCAGCCAATAGCCAAAAACATTCAGTACTTC. It codes for CASSLVGQPIAKNIQYF. Looking up the rest from reference TRBV5-1 and TRBJ2-4 gives the full variable domain: KAGVTQTPRYLIKTRGQQVTLSCSPISGHRSVSWYQQTPGQGLQFLFEYFSETQRNKGNFPGRFSGRQFSNSRSEMNVSTLELGDSALYLCASSLVGQPIAKNIQYFGAGTRLSVL.